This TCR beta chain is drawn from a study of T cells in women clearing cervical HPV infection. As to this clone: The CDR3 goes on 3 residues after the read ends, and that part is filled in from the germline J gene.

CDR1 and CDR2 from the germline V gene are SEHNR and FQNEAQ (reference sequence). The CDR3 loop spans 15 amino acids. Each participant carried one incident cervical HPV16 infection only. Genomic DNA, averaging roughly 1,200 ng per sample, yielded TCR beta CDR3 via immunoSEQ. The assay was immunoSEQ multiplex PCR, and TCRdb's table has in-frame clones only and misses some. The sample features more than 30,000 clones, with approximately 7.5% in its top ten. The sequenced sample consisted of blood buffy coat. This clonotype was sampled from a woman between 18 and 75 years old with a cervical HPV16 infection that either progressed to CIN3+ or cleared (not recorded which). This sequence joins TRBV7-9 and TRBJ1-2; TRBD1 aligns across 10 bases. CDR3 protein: CASSIPGQGRFDYTF. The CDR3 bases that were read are TGTGCCAGCAGCATACCGGGACAGGGGCGCTTTGAC.